In its sample, the clone carrying this TCR beta chain was seen a few times. What it binds is unknown. This sample is drawn from a study of identical twins. TCRdb reprocessed the 5' RACE reads via MiXCR and lists one record per CDR3 protein. The sample holds about 550,000 distinct CDR3 sequences; about 20% are singletons and the top ten take 0.48%. Healthy Caucasians, and only they, were the donors. Whole-study findings and limits: In beta out-of-frame sequences, the excess sharing between twins was weaker. Instead of following the same donors, the conclusions were based on cross-sectional statistical analysis.

This CDR3 has 14 amino acids. Losses at the gene ends were 5 bases for V and 4 bases for J; bases not matched to a gene: 4. Another study also made use of these data, one on yellow fever vaccine responses in identical twins. That work adds: Twins reportedly mounted vaccine T cell responses that seemed partly convergent, partly personalized.

The source material was CD4+ T cells sorted from blood. The sequence came from a woman between 18 and 30 years old in good health. V and J are TRBV12-3 or TRBV12-4 and TRBJ1-1; 10 positions match TRBD1. The CDR3 loop reads CASSARDRGTEAFF. The CDR3 DNA reads as TGTGCCAGCAGTGCTCGGGACAGGGGCACTGAAGCTTTCTTT.